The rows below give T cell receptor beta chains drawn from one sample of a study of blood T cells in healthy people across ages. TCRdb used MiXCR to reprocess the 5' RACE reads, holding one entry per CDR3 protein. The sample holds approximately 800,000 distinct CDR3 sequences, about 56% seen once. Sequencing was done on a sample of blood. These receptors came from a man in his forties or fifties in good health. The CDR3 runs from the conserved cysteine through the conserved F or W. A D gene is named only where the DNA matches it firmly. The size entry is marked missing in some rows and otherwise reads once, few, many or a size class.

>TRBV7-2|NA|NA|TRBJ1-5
CASSLELHRVTVGNQPQHF
TGTGCCAGCAGCTTAGAGTTACACAGGGTAACGGTTGGCAATCAGCCCCAGCATTTT
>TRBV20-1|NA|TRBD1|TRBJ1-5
CSAREGQGQHSNQPQHF
TGCAGTGCTAGAGAGGGACAGGGCCAGCATAGCAATCAGCCCCAGCATTTT
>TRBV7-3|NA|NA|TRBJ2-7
CASSLYGGTDKYF
TGTGCCAGCAGCTTATATGGGGGGACAGACAAGTACTTC
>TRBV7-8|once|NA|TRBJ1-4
CASSLNRPSTNEKLFF
TGTGCCAGCAGCTTAAACAGACCTTCAACTAATGAAAAACTGTTTTTT
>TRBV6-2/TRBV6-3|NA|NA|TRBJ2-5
CASSDPRGAGETQYF
TGTGCCAGCAGTGACCCAAGAGGGGCCGGGGAGACCCAGTACTTC
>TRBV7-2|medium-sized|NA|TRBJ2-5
CASSSLTWSQYF
TGTGCCAGCAGCTCACTAACCTGGTCCCAGTACTTC
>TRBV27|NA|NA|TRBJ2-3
CASSLSRQTDTQYF
TGTGCCAGCAGTTTGAGTCGGCAGACAGATACGCAGTATTTT
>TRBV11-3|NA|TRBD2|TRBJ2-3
CASSFRIPGLASFTQYF
TGTGCCAGCAGCTTCCGCATCCCGGGACTAGCTTCCTTTACGCAGTATTTT
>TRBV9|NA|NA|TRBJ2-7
CASSAAGRSYEQYF
TGTGCCAGCAGCGCCGCCGGGCGATCCTACGAGCAGTACTTC
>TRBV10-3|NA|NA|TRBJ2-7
CAISGGPYEQYF
TGTGCCATCAGTGGGGGGCCTTACGAGCAGTACTTC
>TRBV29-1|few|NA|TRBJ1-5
CSATSICQDNQPQHF
TGCAGCGCCACTTCTATTTGTCAGGACAATCAGCCCCAGCATTTT
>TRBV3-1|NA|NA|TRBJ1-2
CASSPSGTDLTGYTF
TGTGCCAGCAGCCCGTCAGGGACGGACTTAACTGGCTACACCTTC
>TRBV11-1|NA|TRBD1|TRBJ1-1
CATTRQGDTEAFF
TGTGCCACCACGAGACAGGGCGACACTGAAGCTTTCTTT
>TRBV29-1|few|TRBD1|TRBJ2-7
CSVEDLRAQGARSYEQYF
TGCAGCGTTGAAGATCTTCGGGCCCAGGGGGCTCGGTCCTACGAGCAGTACTTC
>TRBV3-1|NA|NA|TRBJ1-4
CASSRVGVNEKLFF
TGTGCCAGCAGCCGAGTGGGAGTTAATGAAAAACTGTTTTTT
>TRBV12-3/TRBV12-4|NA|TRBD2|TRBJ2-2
CASSLALAGDPGAGELFF
TGTGCCAGCAGTTTAGCCCTAGCGGGGGATCCGGGGGCCGGGGAGCTGTTTTTT
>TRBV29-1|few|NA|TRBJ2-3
CSVVIHNGDTQYF
TGCAGCGTTGTAATACATAACGGAGATACGCAGTATTTT
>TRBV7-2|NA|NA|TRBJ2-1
CASSLEAYNEQFF
TGTGCCAGCAGCCTAGAAGCCTACAATGAGCAGTTCTTC
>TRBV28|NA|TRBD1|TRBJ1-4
CASSLSGTFGTGVEKLFF
TGTGCCAGCAGTTTATCTGGAACTTTTGGGACAGGGGTTGAAAAACTGTTTTTT
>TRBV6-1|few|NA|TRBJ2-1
CASSGPGDEQFF
TGTGCCAGCAGTGGTCCAGGAGATGAGCAGTTCTTC
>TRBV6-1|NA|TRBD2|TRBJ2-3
CASSNRPAGVDDTQYF
TGTGCCAGCAGCAATCGCCCGGCGGGAGTTGACGATACGCAGTATTTT
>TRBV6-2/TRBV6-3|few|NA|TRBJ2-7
CASSVAISQYEQYF
TGTGCCAGCAGTGTCGCTATCAGCCAATACGAGCAGTACTTC
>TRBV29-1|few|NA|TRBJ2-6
CSVSAASSGANVLTF
TGCAGCGTTTCTGCGGCGAGCTCTGGGGCCAACGTCCTGACTTTC
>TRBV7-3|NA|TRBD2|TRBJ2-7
CASSLMASGTSYEQYF
TGTGCCAGCAGCTTAATGGCTAGCGGGACCTCCTACGAGCAGTACTTC
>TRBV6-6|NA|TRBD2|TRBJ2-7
CASSYSGLAGDYEQYF
TGTGCCAGCAGTTACTCGGGACTAGCGGGAGACTACGAGCAGTACTTC
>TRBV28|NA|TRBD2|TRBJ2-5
CASSLGRGTGTQYF
TGTGCCAGCAGCCTGGGGCGGGGGACGGGGACCCAGTACTTC
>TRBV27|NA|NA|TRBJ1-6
CASSRGGNWSPLHF
TGTGCCAGCAGTCGCGGGGGGAATTGGTCACCCCTCCACTTT
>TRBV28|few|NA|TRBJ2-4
CAIERPTGQYF
TGTGCCATCGAGAGGCCTACGGGGCAGTACTTC
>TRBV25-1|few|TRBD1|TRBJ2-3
CATTGAGTDTQYF
TGTGCCACTACAGGGGCTGGCACAGATACGCAGTATTTT
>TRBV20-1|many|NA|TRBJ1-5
CSARAGGSNQPQHF
TGCAGTGCTAGAGCCGGCGGTAGCAATCAGCCCCAGCATTTT
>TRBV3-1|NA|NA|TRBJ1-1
CASSQDGREAFF
TGTGCCAGCAGCCAAGATGGTCGTGAAGCTTTCTTT
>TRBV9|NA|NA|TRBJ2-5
CASSAGGVGETQYF
TGTGCCAGCAGCGCTGGGGGAGTTGGGGAGACCCAGTACTTC
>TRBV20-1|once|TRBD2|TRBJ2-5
CSARDASGTIPGETQYF
TGCAGTGCTAGAGACGCTAGCGGGACCATCCCCGGGGAGACCCAGTACTTC
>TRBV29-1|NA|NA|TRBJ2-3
CSVTQPRGGTDTQYF
TGCAGCGTTACCCAGCCCCGAGGGGGCACAGATACGCAGTATTTT
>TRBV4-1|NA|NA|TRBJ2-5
CASSQGPPGQETQYF
TGCGCCAGCAGCCAAGGCCCCCCCGGTCAGGAGACCCAGTACTTC
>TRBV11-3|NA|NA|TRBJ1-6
CASSDSTEYNSPLHF
TGTGCCAGCAGCGACTCGACCGAGTATAATTCACCCCTCCACTTT
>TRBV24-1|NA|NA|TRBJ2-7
CATSDPRLGNYEQYF
TGTGCCACCAGTGACCCTCGACTAGGGAACTACGAGCAGTACTTC
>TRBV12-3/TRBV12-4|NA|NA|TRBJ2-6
CASSLSGHRVSGANVLTF
TGTGCCAGCAGTTTATCGGGACACAGGGTATCAGGGGCCAACGTCCTGACTTTC
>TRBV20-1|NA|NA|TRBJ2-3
CGAWGRTTFGTQYF
TGCGGTGCGTGGGGGCGTACCACTTTCGGTACGCAGTATTTT